The 5 T cell receptor beta chains listed next were all sequenced from one sample in a study of graft-versus-host responses after intestinal transplantation. TCRdb's table, derived via immunoSEQ multiplex PCR, lists solely in-frame clones and lacks some. The data contain 45,000 to 55,000 clones, 85% to 95% of them singletons. The sample here was PBMCs, taken more than 750 days after a first intestinal transplant, on the day of a second. All receptors derive from a human patient who received an intestinal transplant, so some T cells may come from the graft donor.

The sample holds a few counts of this clone. The chain couples TRBV4-2 to TRBJ1-4, with D possibly matching TRBD1 (5 bases). Germline V gene data show CDR1 as LGHNA and CDR2 as YNFKEQ. The CDR3 runs to 15 residues. V dropped 0 bases and J dropped 8 bases, with 13 bases sitting between them. CDR3 residues: CASSQDIGASEKLFF. DNA of the CDR3: TGTGCCAGCAGCCAAGATATTGGGGCAAGCGAAAAACTGTTTTTT.

V is TRBV28 and J is TRBJ2-7, with D unclear. The CDR3 spans 10 residues. Germline V gene data show CDR1 as MDHEN and CDR2 as SYDVKM. V was trimmed by 8 bases and J by 3 bases, leaving 5 bases between them. The CDR3 reads CASSDYEQYF. The CDR3 bases are TGTGCCAGCTCGGACTACGAGCAGTACTTC.

The chain combines TRBV19 with TRBJ2-7, with D tentatively TRBD2 (6 bases). V lost 4 bases and J 0 bases, leaving 22 bases between the germline ends. The CDR3 runs 18 residues. Germline V gene data show CDR1 as LNHDA and CDR2 as SQIVND (reference sequence). The CDR3 coding sequence is TGTGCCAGTAGTAAAGACAGCACCGGGGGACGGAGCTCCTACGAGCAGTACTTC. Its translation is CASSKDSTGGRSSYEQYF.

The V and J genes are TRBV6-1 and TRBJ1-4; 8 nucleotides align to TRBD1. Germline V gene sequence: CDR1 MNHNS, CDR2 SASEGT. J was trimmed by 8 bases and V by 4 bases; bases with no gene match: 15. CDR3 length: 17 residues. CDR3 nucleotides: TGTGCCAGCAGTGGGACAGGGTGGCGCCGTGGTTTGGAAAAACTGTTTTTT. It specifies CASSGTGWRRGLEKLFF.

This clone was seen a single time. This chain joins TRBV7-9 and TRBJ2-2; maybe TRBD2 (6 bases). The germline CDR1 and CDR2 sequences are SEHNR and FQNEAQ (reference sequence). The CDR3 runs 16 residues. Trimming stripped 0 bases from V and 2 bases from J, with 10 bases between. The CDR3 nucleotides are TGTGCCAGCAGCTTAGCAGCGGGTCCTAACACCGGGGAGCTGTTTTTT. Protein: CASSLAAGPNTGELFF. Together with reference TRBV7-9 and TRBJ2-2, the CDR3 gives the full variable domain: DTGVSQNPRHKITKRGQNVTFRCDPISEHNRLYWYRQTLGQGPEFLTYFQNEAQLEKSRLLSDRFSAERPKGSFSTLEIQRTEQGDSAMYLCASSLAAGPNTGELFFGEGSRLTVL.